The clone carrying this TCR beta chain was recorded a few times. From germline, CDR1 is DFQATT and CDR2 SNEGSKA (reference sequence). This CDR3 comprises 13 residues. With 6 bases removed from V and 0 bases from J, the gap between germline ends came to 6 bases. The sample comes from a study of T-cell reconstitution after alpha-beta-depleted transplantation in children. Construction of the TCRbeta library involved unique molecular identifiers. TCRdb re-analysed the PCR reads in MiXCR, keeping a single row per CDR3 protein. Of about 460,000 distinct CDR3 sequences listed, approximately 12% are singletons.

J is TRBJ1-6 and V is TRBV20-1; no definite D call. This clonotype was obtained from a human donor who donated a stem cell graft to a child with combined immunodeficiency. The material was PBMCs from the stem cell graft donor, obtained from the stem cell graft. CDR3 amino acids: CSARGSYNSPLHF. The CDR3 DNA reads as TGCAGTGCCCGGGGCTCCTATAATTCACCCCTCCACTTT.